These 28 T cell receptor beta chains were sequenced from one sample in a study of blood T cell repertoires in COVID-19. Using immunoSEQ multiplex PCR, the repertoire was profiled, and TCRdb retains in-frame clones only, with some absent. The repertoire holds just under 30,000 clones, with roughly nine tenths as singletons. The sequencing input was peripheral blood. Every receptor here comes from a man older than 75 with acute or convalescent COVID-19.

This clone occurred once. The rearrangement uses TRBV30 and TRBJ1-1; TRBD1 matches 11 bases. This CDR3 region has 14 residues. Germline assignment: CDR1 GTSNPN and CDR2 SVGIG (reference sequence). V gave up 7 bases and J gave up 5 bases; unmatched junction bases: 9. CDR3 region: CALTGTGGKTEAFF. CDR3 nucleotide sequence: TGTGCCTTGACCGGGACAGGGGGAAAAACTGAAGCTTTCTTT.

The V and J genes are TRBV6-5 and TRBJ1-5; possible D gene TRBD1, 5 bases. The CDR3 has 15 residues. V was clipped by 6 bases and J by 1 base, with 13 bases between them. CDR1 is MNHEY, CDR2 SVGAGI, per germline. This chain's CDR3 is CASRREGLSNQPQHF. The CDR3 coding sequence is TGTGCCAGCAGGAGGGAGGGGCTAAGCAATCAGCCCCAGCATTTT.

The rearrangement uses TRBV5-1 and TRBJ2-5; D unresolved. CDR1 and CDR2 from the germline V gene are SGHRS and YFSETQ. V was trimmed by 0 bases and J by 5 bases, leaving 11 bases between them. The CDR3 totals 14 residues. The CDR3 coding sequence is TGCGCCAGCAGCTTGGATCTAGGCGTGGAGACCCAGTACTTC. Translated: CASSLDLGVETQYF.

The chain has TRBV5-1 and TRBJ1-5; a weak D match, TRBD1 (6 bases). The germline V and J ends were trimmed by 4 bases and 1 base, with 15 bases remaining between them. Germline V gives CDR1 SGHRS, CDR2 YFSETQ. The CDR3 extends over 16 amino acids. The chain's CDR3 is CASSPSVGTSNQPQHF. For the CDR3, the DNA is TGCGCCAGCAGCCCGAGCGTCGGGACAAGCAATCAGCCCCAGCATTTT.

The count of this clone is one. The chain has TRBV6-5 and TRBJ2-2, with D maybe TRBD1 (5 bases). The CDR3 totals 13 residues. Trimming left V 5 bases short and J 6 bases short, with 10 bases between. Looked up from germline, CDR1 is MNHEY and CDR2 is SVGAGI. CDR3 in amino acids: CASSPDTPGELFF. The CDR3 region has the DNA TGTGCCAGCAGTCCGGACACCCCCGGGGAGCTGTTTTTT.

This chain links TRBV12-3 or TRBV12-4 with TRBJ2-2; TRBD2 might be the D (6 bases). Trimming pared 5 bases from V and 5 bases from J, leaving 9 bases between. This CDR3 is 13 amino acids long. CDR3 in DNA: TGTGCCAGCAGTCCCGCGGGGACCGGGGAGCTGTTTTTT. Translation gives CASSPAGTGELFF.

CDR3 residues: CASSLGTGTPEQYF. Here the CDR3 DNA reads TGCGCCAGCAGCTTGGGGACAGGGACGCCCGAGCAGTACTTC. The V gene is TRBV5-1, the J gene TRBJ2-7; 8 bases line up with TRBD1. V shed 0 bases and J 6 bases; nucleotides not matched to a gene: 5. The length of the CDR3 is 14 residues. CDR1 SGHRS and CDR2 YFSETQ come from the germline V gene. The full variable domain, in which reference TRBV5-1 and TRBJ2-7 provide the parts outside the CDR3, is KAGVTQTPRYLIKTRGQQVTLSCSPISGHRSVSWYQQTPGQGLQFLFEYFSETQRNKGNFPGRFSGRQFSNSRSEMNVSTLELGDSALYLCASSLGTGTPEQYFGPGTRLTVT.

This sequence joins TRBV27 and TRBJ1-2; 9 positions match TRBD1. The CDR3 is 13 residues long. The ends lost 6 bases at V and 8 bases at J; junction bases unmatched: 7. In germline, CDR1 is MNHEY, CDR2 SMNVEV (reference sequence). The DNA of the CDR3 is TGTGCCAGCAGCCTACAGGGGGCTTGGGGCTACACCTTC. As protein: CASSLQGAWGYTF.

This rearrangement joins TRBV5-1 to TRBJ2-7; 10 bases are shared with TRBD1. Trimming cost V 2 bases and J 5 bases; bases outside gene matches: 10. This CDR3 region has 16 residues. CDR1 SGHRS and CDR2 YFSETQ come from the germline V gene. This CDR3 is CASSLGAGTGVDEQYF. In DNA, the CDR3 is TGCGCCAGCAGCTTAGGGGCCGGGACAGGGGTCGACGAGCAGTACTTC. Using reference TRBV5-1 and TRBJ2-7 for the parts outside the CDR3, the full variable domain is KAGVTQTPRYLIKTRGQQVTLSCSPISGHRSVSWYQQTPGQGLQFLFEYFSETQRNKGNFPGRFSGRQFSNSRSEMNVSTLELGDSALYLCASSLGAGTGVDEQYFGPGTRLTVT.

The gene calls are TRBV2 and TRBJ2-3, with 9 bases fitting TRBD1. V dropped 7 bases and J dropped 5; count of bases not matched to a gene: 10. Germline CDR1 is SNHLY and CDR2 is FYNNEI. The CDR3 contains 15 residues. DNA of the CDR3: TGTGCCAGCACCGATGGGGGACAGGGAAGAGATACGCAGTATTTT. Amino acids: CASTDGGQGRDTQYF.

In its sample, this clone was seen once. The V and J genes are TRBV30 and TRBJ1-2; D is undetermined. Trimming pared 0 bases from V and 6 bases from J, leaving 11 bases between. The length of the CDR3 is 13 residues. Germline CDR1 is GTSNPN and CDR2 is SVGIG (reference sequence). CDR3 nucleotide sequence: TGTGCCTGGAGTGTCGGTGGAGAACATGGCTACACCTTC. Protein: CAWSVGGEHGYTF.

This clone was seen a handful of times. This sequence joins TRBV9 and TRBJ1-6; TRBD1 is a possible D gene (6 bases). CDR3 size: 14 residues. The germline V gene has CDR1 SGDLS and CDR2 YYNGEE. Trimming left V 3 bases short and J 3 bases short, with 7 bases between. The CDR3 region is CASSEGVYNSPLHF. The DNA for the CDR3 is TGTGCCAGCAGCGAGGGGGTCTATAATTCACCCCTCCACTTT.

The chain combines TRBV6-1 with TRBJ2-3, with a possible D match to TRBD1 (6 bases). The CDR3 is made up of 15 amino acids. Trimming cost V 2 bases and J 4 bases, with 13 bases left between them. Germline V gene sequence: CDR1 MNHNS, CDR2 SASEGT. CDR3 coding DNA: TGTGCCAGCAGTGAACCAGGGGTGTTTCCAGATACGCAGTATTTT. Its translation is CASSEPGVFPDTQYF.

The chain couples TRBV24-1 to TRBJ1-5, with 9 bases matching TRBD1. The length of the CDR3 is 14 residues. From germline, CDR1 is KGHDR and CDR2 SFDVKD. J was trimmed by 3 bases and V by 9 bases; bases with no gene match: 5. The CDR3 loop reads CATGGTGNNQPQHF. Here the CDR3 DNA reads TGTGCCACCGGGGGGACAGGGAACAATCAGCCCCAGCATTTT.

The chain recombines TRBV9 with TRBJ1-1, with 9 bases that match TRBD1. CDR1 and CDR2 (germline): SGDLS, YYNGEE. The CDR3 contains 15 residues. Trimming took 0 bases from V and 5 from J; bases not matched to a gene: 5. In nucleotides, the CDR3 is TGTGCCAGCAGCGTAGAGGGACAGGGAAGGACTGAAGCTTTCTTT. Translating it yields CASSVEGQGRTEAFF. Using reference TRBV9 and TRBJ1-1 for the parts outside the CDR3, the full variable domain is DSGVTQTPKHLITATGQRVTLRCSPRSGDLSVYWYQQSLDQGLQFLIQYYNGEERAKGNILERFSAQQFPDLHSELNLSSLELGDSALYFCASSVEGQGRTEAFFGQGTRLTVV.

The V gene is TRBV5-1, the J gene TRBJ2-3; 9 bases align to TRBD2. The germline CDR1 and CDR2 sequences are SGHRS and YFSETQ. The CDR3 length is 16 residues. Losses at the gene ends were 4 bases for V and 5 bases for J; bases not matched to a gene: 11. CDR3 sequence reads: CASSQKISGGGDTQYF. CDR3 coding DNA: TGCGCCAGCAGCCAGAAAATTAGCGGGGGCGGAGATACGCAGTATTTT.

The V gene is TRBV2, the J gene TRBJ1-2; D perhaps matches TRBD1 (5 bases). The CDR3 runs to 14 residues. Per the germline V gene, CDR1 is SNHLY and CDR2 is FYNNEI. V lost 1 base, J lost 3 bases, and 9 bases lay in between. Here the CDR3 DNA reads TGTGCCAGCAGTGAAGGGGGCCCCTACTATGGCTACACCTTC. Translated, it gives CASSEGGPYYGYTF.

The chain uses TRBV5-5 and TRBJ2-2; D is uncertain. This CDR3 spans 13 amino acids. Trimming stripped 3 bases from V and 10 bases from J, with 13 bases between. Germline CDR1 SGHKS, CDR2 YYEKEE (reference sequence). The CDR3 is CASSSLLSVELFF. Written as DNA, the CDR3 is TGTGCCAGCAGCTCCCTTCTAAGCGTGGAGCTGTTTTTT.

J is TRBJ2-1 and V is TRBV18, with 7 bases fitting TRBD1. Looked up from germline, CDR1 is KGHSH and CDR2 is LQKENI. V lost 2 bases and J lost 10; bases outside the gene matches: 14. The CDR3 consists of 16 residues. The CDR3: CASSPRTGPPWGEQFF. DNA of the CDR3: TGTGCCAGCTCACCAAGGACAGGACCGCCGTGGGGAGAGCAGTTCTTC.

The chain couples TRBV6-5 to TRBJ1-4; 8 bases map to TRBD1. This CDR3 has 15 residues. Germline CDR1 is MNHEY and CDR2 is SVGAGI. The J segment lost 8 bases and the V segment lost 6 bases, leaving 11 bases of the junction unmatched. The CDR3 spells CASSLGQGQGEKLFF. CDR3 nucleotides: TGTGCCAGCAGCCTTGGACAGGGACAAGGGGAAAAACTGTTTTTT.

This clone was recorded a few times. This sequence joins TRBV9 and TRBJ1-4, with unresolved D. Germline lookup yields CDR1 SGDLS and CDR2 YYNGEE. Trimming pared 4 bases from V and 7 bases from J, leaving 14 bases between. The CDR3 is 14 amino acids. CDR3 protein: CASSPRMEAEKLFF. The CDR3 nucleotides read TGTGCCAGCAGCCCCAGGATGGAGGCTGAAAAACTGTTTTTT. The variable domain in full, completed from reference TRBV9 and TRBJ1-4, reads DSGVTQTPKHLITATGQRVTLRCSPRSGDLSVYWYQQSLDQGLQFLIQYYNGEERAKGNILERFSAQQFPDLHSELNLSSLELGDSALYFCASSPRMEAEKLFFGSGTQLSVL.

Sample share makes this clone medium-sized. The same CDR3 also results from other DNA sequences found in this sample. The rearrangement links TRBV27 to TRBJ2-1, with 7 nucleotides matching TRBD2. The germline V gene encodes CDR1 MNHEY and CDR2 SMNVEV (reference sequence). With V trimmed by 8 bases and J by 5 bases, 9 bases remained unmatched. This CDR3 has 14 residues. In nucleotides, the CDR3 is TGTGCCAGCTCTTGGGGGGGGGTAGACAATGAGCAGTTCTTC. This translates into CASSWGGVDNEQFF.

The V and J genes are TRBV12-3 or TRBV12-4 and TRBJ1-5, with 7 bases fitting TRBD1. CDR3 length: 13 amino acids. With V trimmed by 8 bases and J by 3 bases, 4 bases remained unmatched. The CDR3 loop reads CASQGGNNQPQHF. CDR3 coding DNA: TGTGCCAGCCAGGGGGGCAACAATCAGCCCCAGCATTTT.

The V and J genes are TRBV29-1 and TRBJ1-2; 9 bases line up with TRBD1. Germline assignment: CDR1 SQVTM and CDR2 ANQGSEA. The junction had 14 bases not matched to a gene; V was cut back by 7 bases and J by 5 bases. This CDR3 has 15 amino acids. The CDR3 spells CSAPLRDRDHYGYTF. The CDR3 DNA follows: TGCAGCGCACCTCTCCGGGACAGGGATCATTATGGCTACACCTTC.

This clone was counted once. Without the conserved terminal phenylalanine or tryptophan, this CDR3 likely stems from a read error. The DNA is omitted, as the CDR3 cannot be located on it reliably, and the CDR3 follows TCRdb's listing. The chain joins TRBV21-1 to TRBJ2-6; whether TRBD2, the table's D call, matches the DNA was not checked. TRBV21-1 is a recognized pseudogene. Ends included, the CDR3 has 13 residues. CDR3 amino acids: CASSVRLATTKSG.

The sample holds a few counts of this clone. The chain links TRBV5-1 to TRBJ2-1; TRBD1 agrees at 7 bases. The germline gives CDR1 SGHRS, CDR2 YFSETQ. This CDR3 contains 14 residues. V lost 3 bases to trimming and J lost 5 bases; unmatched junction nucleotides: 5. The CDR3 spells CASSYTGTDNEQFF. The CDR3 region has the DNA TGCGCCAGCAGCTATACCGGGACAGACAATGAGCAGTTCTTC.

The chain recombines TRBV10-2 with TRBJ2-1, with D perhaps matching TRBD2 (5 bases). Germline-derived CDR1 and CDR2 are WSHSY and SAAADI. The CDR3 runs to 15 residues. Between the trimmed V and J ends, which lost 6 bases and 7 bases, there was a span of 19 bases. The CDR3 spells CASSEQTVGRNEQFF. CDR3 in DNA: TGCGCCAGCAGCGAGCAGACCGTGGGGAGAAATGAGCAGTTCTTC.

The gene calls are TRBV9 and TRBJ2-2; 8 nucleotides match TRBD2. V lost 4 bases, J lost 6 bases, and 8 bases stayed unmatched. The CDR3 extends over 15 amino acids. The germline gives CDR1 SGDLS, CDR2 YYNGEE. The CDR3 DNA follows: TGTGCCAGCAGCCCGGGGGGGGCCGGGCCCGGGGAGCTGTTTTTT. Translated: CASSPGGAGPGELFF.